The present entry profiles one T cell receptor beta chain with its context. This record comes from a study of response to subunit inactivated influenza vaccine. In TCRdb, the RT-PCR reads were re-called with MiXCR into one record per CDR3 protein. The sample carries about 620,000 distinct CDR3 sequences, about an eighth recorded once. The germline V gene has CDR1 SEHNR and CDR2 FQNEAQ (reference sequence). The CDR3 runs to 15 residues. Trimming left V 3 bases short and J 2 bases short, with 12 bases between. This receptor was identified in a man aged 45 to 65 who received an inactivated influenza vaccine. This specimen consisted of PBMCs from blood, obtained on the day of vaccination. The genes are TRBV7-9 and TRBJ2-3; tentative D call: TRBD1 (5 bases). CDR3 protein: CASSLPRVATDTQYF. CDR3 nucleotides: TGTGCCAGCAGCTTGCCCAGGGTTGCCACAGATACGCAGTATTTT.